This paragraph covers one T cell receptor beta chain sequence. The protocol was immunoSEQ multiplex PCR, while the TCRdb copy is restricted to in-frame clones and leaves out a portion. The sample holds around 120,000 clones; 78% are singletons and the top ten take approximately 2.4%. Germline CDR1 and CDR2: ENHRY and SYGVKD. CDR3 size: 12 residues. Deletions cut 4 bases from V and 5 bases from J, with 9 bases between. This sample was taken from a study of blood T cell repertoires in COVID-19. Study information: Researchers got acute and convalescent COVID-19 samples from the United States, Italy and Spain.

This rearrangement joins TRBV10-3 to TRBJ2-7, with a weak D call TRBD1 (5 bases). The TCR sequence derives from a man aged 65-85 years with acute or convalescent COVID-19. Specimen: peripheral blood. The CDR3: CAISGREDEQYF. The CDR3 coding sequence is TGTGCCATCAGTGGCAGGGAAGACGAGCAGTACTTC.